Listed here is a single T cell receptor beta chain. The sample comes from a study of identical twins. The CDR3 has 14 residues. Germline CDR1 is LGHDT and CDR2 is YNNKEL (reference sequence). Trimming pared 3 bases from V and 6 bases from J, leaving 13 bases between. The cDNA had a unique molecular identifier and a template-switch universal primer site. TCRdb called the 5' RACE reads again in MiXCR, with one record for every CDR3 protein. The profile shows hundreds of thousands of distinct CDR3 sequences, approximately 24% of them singletons. The data also belong to a second study, concerning T cells expressing NK-cell markers. That work states: The authors sequenced eight donors, of whom seven were HCMV-seropositive and one was seronegative.

This chain connects TRBV3-1 to TRBJ2-3, with TRBD2 as a possible D gene (6 bases). The sample comprised CD4+ T cells sorted from blood. The TCR sequence derives from a woman younger than 30 in good health. CDR3: CASSHSGSHDTQYF. CDR3 bases: TGTGCCAGCAGCCATTCCGGGAGCCACGATACGCAGTATTTT.